This T cell receptor beta chain was sequenced during a study of cytomegalovirus exposure and HLA in healthy donors. Across the whole study: Inside one of the first data releases sat around 85 million unique TCRs taken from HLA-typed donors. Study conclusions and caveats: Analyzed later, most CMV-associated TCR beta chains appeared HLA-restricted. Most of the TCR beta V segments (in an earlier analysis) were productive either about 87% or about 30% of the time.

Details on this clone: The antigen remains undetermined.

The primer mix had 60 Vbeta and 13 Jbeta primers. In the original processing: Later reanalysis found 80 million or so unique TCR beta chains, roughly 10 million of them shared. The assay was immunoSEQ multiplex PCR, and TCRdb's table has in-frame clones only and misses some. The V and J calls and the clone size are those of that table, but D and trimming were determined from the DNA. There are 95,000 to 150,000 clones in the sample; 74% occur only once, and 4% to 4.5% lies in the top ten. This CDR3 is 13 amino acids long. CDR1 is SGHVS and CDR2 is FNYEAQ in the germline V gene. Trimming cost V 1 base and J 7 bases, with 8 bases left between them.

The sequencing input was PBMCs. This TCR came from a woman aged 50 to 60 in good health and CMV-seropositive. The V gene is TRBV7-6, the J gene TRBJ2-1, with D possibly being TRBD1 (6 bases). The CDR3 sequence: CASSLGGPNEQFF. For the CDR3, the DNA is TGTGCCAGCAGCTTAGGGGGGCCGAATGAGCAGTTCTTC.